The next 5 T cell receptor beta chains were all read from a single sample in a study of blood T cells in healthy people across ages. Next came a second PCR, run for roughly 6 to 11 cycles, which used a sample-barcoded 5' primer along with a J-beta primer mix. Via MiXCR, TCRdb re-called the 5' RACE reads, giving one row per CDR3 protein. This sample has about 1.8 million distinct CDR3 sequences; about 49% occur once, and the top ten carry 2.1%. The sample comprised blood. Every receptor here comes from a middle-aged woman in good health.

This clonotype was detected once. The chain employs TRBV7-9 and TRBJ1-1; D may be TRBD1 (6 bases). Deletions cut 5 bases from V and 3 bases from J, with 13 bases between. CDR3 size: 14 residues. The germline V gene has CDR1 SEHNR and CDR2 FQNEAQ (reference sequence). CDR3 sequence (DNA): TGTGCCAGCAGCAGGGGGGATATTGACACTGAAGCTTTCTTT. It translates to CASSRGDIDTEAFF.

This clonotype was seen a handful of times. This chain uses TRBV6-5 with TRBJ1-2; weak D call: TRBD1 (6 bases). Germline CDR1 and CDR2: MNHEY and SVGAGI. With 0 bases removed from V and 2 bases from J, the gap between germline ends came to 10 bases. There are 15 residues in the CDR3. CDR3 residues: CASSYSPTGNYGYTF. In DNA, the CDR3 is TGTGCCAGCAGTTACTCCCCCACAGGGAACTATGGCTACACCTTC.

This clonotype was detected a few times. The J gene is TRBJ2-7, the V gene TRBV9; D uncertain. Deletions cut 1 base from V and 5 bases from J, with 7 bases between. The CDR3 is made up of 12 amino acids. Looked up from germline, CDR1 is SGDLS and CDR2 is YYNGEE. CDR3 in amino acids: CASSVTQDEQYF. The CDR3, as DNA: TGTGCCAGCAGCGTAACCCAGGACGAGCAGTACTTC.

The J gene is TRBJ2-1, the V gene TRBV7-2, with 13 bases that match TRBD2. There are 16 residues in the CDR3. Germline CDR1 and CDR2: SGHTA and FQGNSA. The J segment lost 8 bases and the V segment lost 5 bases, leaving 9 bases of the junction unmatched. The CDR3, as DNA: TGTGCCAGCAGCGCCTCACTAGCGGGGGGGCGGTATGAGCAGTTCTTC. Translating gives CASSASLAGGRYEQFF.

This clonotype has just a few counts. The chain combines TRBV7-9 with TRBJ2-1, with TRBD2 matching over 7 bases. V lost 4 bases and J lost 6; bases outside the gene matches: 9. The CDR3 extends over 15 amino acids. Germline CDR1 reads SEHNR; CDR2 reads FQNEAQ (reference sequence). DNA of the CDR3: TGTGCCAGCAGCTCTCCGGGGGGTACCACCAATGAGCAGTTCTTC. This sequence encodes CASSSPGGTTNEQFF.